One sample yielded the 14 T cell receptor beta chains listed below, sequenced in a study of shared clonotypes between healthy human individuals. The data were produced by immunoSEQ multiplex PCR, yet TCRdb's version contains in-frame clones alone and is incomplete. The sample records about 1.1 million clones, around 77% being singletons. The material sequenced was memory CD4+ T cells from PBMCs. Stated subset: CD45RA-negative fraction. The receptors were gathered from a man younger than 30 in good health. Some clones in this sample may be carry-over from other donors' samples.

The V call is TRBV2, the J call TRBJ2-7; TRBD1 aligns across 8 bases. Trimming removed 5 bases from V and 2 bases from J; junction bases left unmatched: 5. The CDR3 contains 14 residues. Per germline, CDR1 SNHLY and CDR2 FYNNEI. The CDR3 region has the DNA TGTGCCAGCAGTCGTATGGGACAGGCCTACGAGCAGTACTTC. This codes for CASSRMGQAYEQYF.

Here the CDR3 DNA reads TGTGCCAGCAGTGCGAGGGGGGGCTCGGGCACTGAAGCTTTCTTT. Translated: CASSARGGSGTEAFF. The chain links TRBV2 to TRBJ1-1; perhaps TRBD1 as D (6 bases). V lost 4 bases, J lost 4 bases, and 16 bases lay in between. The germline CDR1 and CDR2 sequences are SNHLY and FYNNEI. This CDR3 contains 15 residues. Full variable domain (remainder filled in from reference TRBV2 and TRBJ1-1): EPEVTQTPSHQVTQMGQEVILRCVPISNHLYFYWYRQILGQKVEFLVSFYNNEISEKSEIFDDQFSVERPDGSNFTLKIRSTKLEDSAMYFCASSARGGSGTEAFFGQGTRLTVV.

This clone was detected once. The chain employs TRBV18 and TRBJ2-7; D perhaps matches TRBD2 (6 bases). Trimming left V 3 bases short and J 7 bases short, with 19 bases between. This CDR3 has 15 amino acids. Germline V CDR1 and CDR2: KGHSH, LQKENI. CDR3 DNA sequence: TGTGCCAGCTCACCGTCTGGCGGAGGGCCGGGGGAGCAGTACTTC. Amino acid sequence: CASSPSGGGPGEQYF.

This chain links TRBV20-1 with TRBJ2-1, with D unresolved. This CDR3 spans 11 amino acids. Trimming stripped 2 bases from V and 7 bases from J, with 6 bases between. CDR1 and CDR2 (germline): DFQATT, SNEGSKA (reference sequence). CDR3 nucleotides: TGCAGTGCTAGAAAACCGAATGAGCAGTTCTTC. The encoded protein is CSARKPNEQFF.

Details on this clone: Additional DNA sequences in this sample encode the identical CDR3. The chain links TRBV6-6 to TRBJ2-5; weak D call: TRBD2 (5 bases). The CDR3 consists of 12 residues. CDR1 and CDR2 from the germline V gene are MNHNY and SVGAGI (reference sequence). V lost 5 bases, J lost 5 bases, and 9 bases lay in between. The CDR3 region has the DNA TGTGCCAGCAGTCCGGGAAGGGAGACCCAGTACTTC. Translating it yields CASSPGRETQYF.

The J gene is TRBJ2-7, the V gene TRBV5-1; D possibly corresponds to TRBD2 (5 bases). V lost 0 bases and J 2 bases, leaving 15 bases between the germline ends. Germline V gene lookup returns CDR1 SGHRS and CDR2 YFSETQ. The CDR3 has 16 residues. The CDR3 DNA sequence: TGCGCCAGCAGCTTGGATCCAGGAGGCGGAGCCTACGAGCAGTACTTC. Its protein is CASSLDPGGGAYEQYF.

This chain links TRBV6-6 with TRBJ2-7; TRBD1 aligns across 10 bases. The CDR3 is made up of 14 amino acids. From germline, CDR1 is MNHNY and CDR2 SVGAGI (reference sequence). Germline trimming cut 8 bases from V and 9 bases from J; bases unmatched to any gene: 13. CDR3 in amino acids: CASYRGTGDPVQYF. In DNA form, the CDR3 reads TGTGCCAGCTACCGAGGGACAGGGGACCCGGTGCAGTACTTC.

The rearrangement links TRBV30 to TRBJ1-6; TRBD1 matches 8 bases. The V gene end was trimmed by 4 bases and the J gene end by 5 bases; junction bases not matched to a gene: 4. Looked up from germline, CDR1 is GTSNPN and CDR2 is SVGIG (reference sequence). The CDR3 consists of 14 residues. The CDR3 loop is CAWTGGLDNSPLHF. As DNA, the CDR3 is TGTGCCTGGACAGGGGGCCTCGATAATTCACCCCTCCACTTT.

V usage is TRBV6-6 and J usage is TRBJ2-7, with D perhaps TRBD1 (6 bases). The germline V gene has CDR1 MNHNY and CDR2 SVGAGI (reference sequence). V was trimmed by 5 bases and J by 5 bases, leaving 13 bases between them. The CDR3 spans 13 residues. The CDR3 coding sequence is TGTGCCAGCAGTGAGGGGGAATCCAACGAGCAGTACTTC. Translation: CASSEGESNEQYF.

The chain uses TRBV28 and TRBJ1-2; D may be TRBD1 (5 bases). This CDR3 is built from 15 residues. Deletions cut 6 bases from V and 6 bases from J, with 20 bases between. Germline assignment: CDR1 MDHEN and CDR2 SYDVKM. The DNA for the CDR3 is TGTGCCAGCAGCGGATGGGACGGTGGAACACATGGCTACACCTTC. It translates to CASSGWDGGTHGYTF.

The V and J genes are TRBV28 and TRBJ1-6; D is perhaps TRBD1 (5 bases). The CDR3 consists of 15 residues. The V end lost 6 bases, the J end lost 7 bases, and 16 bases lay between the germline ends. Germline V gene lookup returns CDR1 MDHEN and CDR2 SYDVKM. CDR3 amino acids: CASSLSRGKNSPLHF. In DNA, the CDR3 is TGTGCCAGCAGCCTTAGCCGGGGGAAGAATTCACCCCTCCACTTT.

The chain uses TRBV7-8 and TRBJ2-7, with TRBD1 matching 8 bases. Germline V gene sequence: CDR1 SGHVS, CDR2 FQNEAQ. There are 16 residues in the CDR3. The trim removed 1 base at V and 0 bases at J, leaving 5 bases unmatched. This CDR3 reads CASSLEVRGPSYEQYF. CDR3 bases: TGTGCCAGCAGCTTAGAGGTCAGGGGGCCCTCCTACGAGCAGTACTTC. The variable domain in full, completed from reference TRBV7-8 and TRBJ2-7, reads GAGVSQSPRYKVAKRGQDVALRCDPISGHVSLFWYQQALGQGPEFLTYFQNEAQLDKSGLPSDRFFAERPEGSVSTLKIQRTQQEDSAVYLCASSLEVRGPSYEQYFGPGTRLTVT.

This clone was counted only a few times. V is TRBV6-5 and J is TRBJ2-4; D is unclear. CDR3 length equals 15 residues. Germline V gene data show CDR1 as MNHEY and CDR2 as SVGAGI. V was pared by 2 bases and J by 0 bases, with 8 bases between. CDR3 DNA: TGTGCCAGCAGTTACGACGGTCTAGCCAAAAACATTCAGTACTTC. It specifies CASSYDGLAKNIQYF.

The chain is built from TRBV28 and TRBJ1-1; D is perhaps TRBD1 (5 bases). CDR3 length: 17 amino acids. The V gene lost 3 bases and the J gene lost 0 bases, with 17 bases spanning the gap. Germline values: CDR1 MDHEN, CDR2 SYDVKM. CDR3 amino acids: CASSLRRAGTVNTEAFF. The CDR3 region has the DNA TGTGCCAGCAGTTTGCGGCGCGCGGGGACGGTGAACACTGAAGCTTTCTTT.